The entry that follows covers one T cell receptor beta chain sequence. As yet, its antigen is unknown. Per the germline V gene, CDR1 is SGHRS and CDR2 is YFSETQ. Losses at the gene ends were 2 bases for V and 3 bases for J; bases not matched to a gene: 5. CDR3 length: 15 amino acids. The data derive from a study of cytomegalovirus exposure and HLA in healthy donors. The PCR contained 60 Vbeta and 13 Jbeta primers. In the authors' methods: There were 80 million or so unique TCR beta chains by a later count, and some 12 million of them were shared. Sequencing used immunoSEQ multiplex PCR; TCRdb keeps in-frame clones, though not all of them. Clone size and V and J calls were adopted from that table, with D and trimming inferred from the DNA. The sample has 90,000 to 120,000 clones; around 80% are singletons. Study-wide points: Association of a missense DCLRE1C variant with TCR beta V- and J-gene trimming was reported in a later analysis.

Sequences were obtained from PBMCs. The TCR originated in a woman aged 40-49 years in good health and CMV-seronegative. The chain carries TRBV5-1 and TRBJ2-1, with 7 bases lining up with TRBD1. The CDR3 DNA follows: TGCGCCAGCAGCTTTTTCCGGGACAGCTACAATGAGCAGTTCTTC. Its translation: CASSFFRDSYNEQFF.